The clone carrying this TCR beta chain was observed at least ten times. What it binds is unknown. Germline CDR1 and CDR2: SGHTA and FQGNSA. This CDR3 has 18 amino acids. With 1 base clipped from V and 0 bases from J, the junction kept 10 bases outside the gene matches. The record originates from a study of Graves' ophthalmopathy and Graves' hyperthyroidism. General study results and limits: Most expanded thyroid clonotypes above 0.001 frequency also appeared in blood.

The study amplified TCR beta CDR3 regions using RNA transcripts. Second-round multiplex PCR came after first-round RT-PCR with HTBI primers. One entry per CDR3 protein results from TCRdb running MiXCR on the multiplex PCR reads. Altogether 200,000 to 250,000 distinct CDR3 sequences are present, approximately 28% being singletons, with the ten largest covering approximately 9.1%. Sequencing was done on a sample of peripheral blood. The chain couples TRBV7-2 to TRBJ2-7, with 9 bases that match TRBD2. The clonotype was recovered from a man aged 45-65 years with Graves' ophthalmopathy. CDR3 residues: CASSLGRLAGLYSYEQYF. The DNA for the CDR3 is TGTGCCAGCAGCTTAGGGCGCCTAGCGGGACTCTACTCCTACGAGCAGTACTTC.